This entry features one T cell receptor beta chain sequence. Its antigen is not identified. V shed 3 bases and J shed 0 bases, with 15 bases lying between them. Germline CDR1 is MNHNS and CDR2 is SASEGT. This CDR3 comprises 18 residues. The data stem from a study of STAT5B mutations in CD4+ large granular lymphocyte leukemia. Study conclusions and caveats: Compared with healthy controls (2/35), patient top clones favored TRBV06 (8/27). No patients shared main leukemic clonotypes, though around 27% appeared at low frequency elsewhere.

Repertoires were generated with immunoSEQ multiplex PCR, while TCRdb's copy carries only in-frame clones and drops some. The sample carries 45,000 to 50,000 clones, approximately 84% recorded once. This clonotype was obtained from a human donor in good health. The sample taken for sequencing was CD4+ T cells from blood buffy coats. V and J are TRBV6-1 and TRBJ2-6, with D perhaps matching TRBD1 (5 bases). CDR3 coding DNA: TGTGCCAGCAGTGACCCCCGAGACAGAGCCTCTGGGGCCAACGTCCTGACTTTC. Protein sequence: CASSDPRDRASGANVLTF.